This T cell receptor beta chain derives from a study of CD8 T cells in ankylosing spondylitis. Study results and caveats: Past studies reported some motif variants in reactive arthritis synovial fluid and blood.

As concerns this clonotype: Antigen specificity is unknown.

Germline values: CDR1 SGHTA, CDR2 FQGNSA. Germline trimming cut 0 bases from V and 5 bases from J; bases unmatched to any gene: 4. The CDR3 extends over 16 amino acids. It was by quantitative 5'-RACE with molecular barcodes that TCR beta libraries were made. TCRdb itself ran the 5' RACE reads through MiXCR, one entry per CDR3 protein. The data show 200,000 to 250,000 distinct CDR3 sequences, under 12% seen once. Material for sequencing was blood, either unsorted or a sorted T cell fraction (not recorded which). This TCR derives from a male donor with ankylosing spondylitis or in good health (not recorded which). This sequence joins TRBV7-2 and TRBJ2-1, with 10 bases fitting TRBD2. The CDR3 loop reads CASSLAGTSAHNEQFF. The CDR3 region has the DNA TGTGCCAGCAGCTTAGCGGGGACTAGCGCTCACAATGAGCAGTTCTTC. Using reference TRBV7-2 and TRBJ2-1 for the parts outside the CDR3, the full variable domain is GAGVSQSPSNKVTEKGKDVELRCDPISGHTALYWYRQSLGQGLEFLIYFQGNSAPDKSGLPSDRFSAERTGGSVSTLTIQRTQQEDSAVYLCASSLAGTSAHNEQFFGPGTRLTVL.